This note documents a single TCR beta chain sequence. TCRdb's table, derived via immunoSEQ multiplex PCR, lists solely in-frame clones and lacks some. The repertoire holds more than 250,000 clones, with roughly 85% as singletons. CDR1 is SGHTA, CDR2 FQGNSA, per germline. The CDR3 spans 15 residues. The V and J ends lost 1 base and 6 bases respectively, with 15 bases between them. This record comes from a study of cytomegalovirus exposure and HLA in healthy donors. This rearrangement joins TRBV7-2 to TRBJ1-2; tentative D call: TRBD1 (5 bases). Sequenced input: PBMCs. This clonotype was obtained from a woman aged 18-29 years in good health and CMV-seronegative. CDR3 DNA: TGTGCCAGCAGCTTAGGTGGCAGGGTCACCGATGGCTACACCTTC. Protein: CASSLGGRVTDGYTF.